The 28 T cell receptor beta chains below all came from one sample that was sequenced in a study. Here immunoSEQ multiplex PCR was the method, and the copy in TCRdb shows in-frame clones only, minus some. This sample has roughly 68,000 clones, with 93% found just once. The sequenced material came from PBMCs. The receptors were gathered from a man aged 40-49 years with rheumatoid arthritis.

This chain connects TRBV7-3 to TRBJ1-2; a possible D gene is TRBD1 (6 bases). Per germline, CDR1 SGHTA and CDR2 FQGTGA. The CDR3 consists of 15 residues. V dropped 1 base and J dropped 6 bases, with 15 bases sitting between them. DNA of the CDR3: TGTGCCAGCAGCTTAAGCGGGGGCGAGATCGATGGCTACACCTTC. Residues: CASSLSGGEIDGYTF.

The rearrangement links TRBV2 to TRBJ1-4, with 10 bases identical to TRBD1. In germline, CDR1 is SNHLY, CDR2 FYNNEI. V lost 4 bases, J lost 7 bases, and 3 bases stayed unmatched. This CDR3 region has 14 residues. CDR3 coding DNA: TGTGCCAGCAGTGTCGACAGGGGGCGTGAAAAACTGTTTTTT. It is translated as CASSVDRGREKLFF.

This sequence joins TRBV5-4 and TRBJ2-1, with a weak D call TRBD2 (6 bases). This CDR3 has 16 amino acids. Trimming left V 4 bases short and J 4 bases short, with 18 bases between. The germline V gene has CDR1 SGHNT and CDR2 YYREEE (reference sequence). The CDR3 region has the DNA TGTGCCAGCAGCCGCCGGGACTGGGGGGATTACAATGAGCAGTTCTTC. It yields the protein CASSRRDWGDYNEQFF.

This clone appeared once. The chain joins TRBV6-5 to TRBJ2-7; TRBD2 is a possible D gene (5 bases). CDR1 and CDR2 from the germline V gene are MNHEY and SVGAGI. V was cut by 0 bases and J by 6 bases, with 18 bases left in between. The CDR3 is made up of 16 amino acids. The CDR3 DNA is TGTGCCAGCAGTTACTCGCTTTCCCTCCCCGGGGTCGAGCAGTACTTC. It is translated as CASSYSLSLPGVEQYF.

The V and J genes are TRBV28 and TRBJ2-1; no definite D call. This CDR3 spans 14 amino acids. Germline CDR1 reads MDHEN; CDR2 reads SYDVKM. V lost 1 base and J lost 2, with 6 bases in between. This chain's CDR3 is CASSLYGTYNEQFF. The CDR3 coding sequence is TGTGCCAGCAGTTTATATGGGACCTACAATGAGCAGTTCTTC.

The chain's CDR3 is CASSAGFAYGYTF. Written as DNA, the CDR3 is TGTGCCAGCAGCGCAGGGTTTGCCTATGGCTACACCTTC. The gene calls are TRBV11-2 and TRBJ1-2; D possibly corresponds to TRBD1 (5 bases). This CDR3 is built from 13 residues. Germline V gene lookup returns CDR1 SGHAT and CDR2 FQNNGV. Trimming removed 5 bases from V and 4 bases from J, with 11 bases in between. The full variable domain, rest sourced from reference TRBV11-2 and TRBJ1-2, is EAGVAQSPRYKIIEKRQSVAFWCNPISGHATLYWYQQILGQGPKLLIQFQNNGVVDDSQLPKDRFSAERLKGVDSTLKIQPAKLEDSAVYLCASSAGFAYGYTFGSGTRLTVV.

A single count supports this clone. The chain joins TRBV5-4 to TRBJ2-5; D uncertain. Per germline, CDR1 SGHNT and CDR2 YYREEE (reference sequence). The CDR3 is made up of 14 amino acids. Between the trimmed V and J ends, which lost 4 bases and 2 bases, there was a span of 12 bases. The CDR3 DNA is TGTGCCAGCAGCCCCCCGAACGGGCAAGAGACCCAGTACTTC. The encoded protein is CASSPPNGQETQYF.

The V gene is TRBV5-1, the J gene TRBJ1-2; D is uncertain. The CDR3 has 17 amino acids. V was cut by 0 bases and J by 0 bases, with 15 bases left in between. Germline loops: CDR1 SGHRS, CDR2 YFSETQ. The CDR3 loop is CASSLAGSLLTNYGYTF. CDR3 coding DNA: TGCGCCAGCAGCTTGGCTGGGTCACTACTTACTAACTATGGCTACACCTTC.

The chain combines TRBV28 with TRBJ1-6; D is ambiguous. The CDR3 loop spans 11 amino acids. Per germline, CDR1 MDHEN and CDR2 SYDVKM. V was trimmed by 6 bases and J by 8 bases, leaving 5 bases between them. CDR3 sequence: CASSFDSPLHF. In nucleotides, the CDR3 is TGTGCCAGCAGCTTCGATTCACCCCTCCACTTT.

A single count supports this clone. This rearrangement joins TRBV13 to TRBJ1-1; maybe TRBD1 (5 bases). The CDR3 runs to 15 residues. Germline V gene data show CDR1 as PRHDT and CDR2 as FYEKMQ (reference sequence). Trimming shortened V by 4 bases and J by 0 bases, and 12 bases separated the two germline ends. The CDR3 is CASSSGAGMNTEAFF. The CDR3 nucleotides are TGTGCCAGCAGCTCCGGGGCGGGGATGAACACTGAAGCTTTCTTT.

The V and J genes are TRBV5-1 and TRBJ2-2, with 7 positions matching TRBD1. The CDR3 has 18 residues. Looked up from germline, CDR1 is SGHRS and CDR2 is YFSETQ. V was pared by 4 bases and J by 3 bases, with 15 bases of the junction left unmatched. The CDR3 protein is CASSPPIYRDRDTGELFF. CDR3 coding DNA: TGCGCCAGCAGCCCCCCAATCTACCGGGACAGAGACACCGGGGAGCTGTTTTTT.

V gene TRBV30 combines with J gene TRBJ1-6; D not resolved. CDR1 and CDR2 (germline): GTSNPN, SVGIG (reference sequence). Deletions cut 2 bases from V and 14 bases from J, with 13 bases between. The CDR3 is 12 residues long. CDR3 region: CAWSPSRVTLHF. The CDR3 DNA follows: TGTGCCTGGAGTCCATCCCGGGTCACCCTCCACTTT.

This chain uses TRBV4-3 with TRBJ1-6; D call uncertain. The CDR3 spans 14 residues. Trimming cost V 2 bases and J 6 bases, with 8 bases left between them. Germline V gene lookup returns CDR1 LGHNA and CDR2 YSLEER. The CDR3 protein is CASSQRTVNSPLHF. DNA of the CDR3: TGCGCCAGCAGCCAAAGGACGGTTAATTCACCCCTCCACTTT.

The V and J genes are TRBV7-9 and TRBJ2-3; TRBD2 matches at 9 bases. This CDR3 has 16 residues. V shed 1 base and J 3 bases; nucleotides not matched to a gene: 5. Germline V gene sequence: CDR1 SEHNR, CDR2 FQNEAQ (reference sequence). This CDR3 reads CASSLVPGLATDTQYF. The CDR3 DNA reads TGTGCCAGCAGCTTAGTTCCGGGACTAGCTACAGATACGCAGTATTTT.

CDR3 region: CASQGAANYGYTF. The CDR3 DNA is TGTGCCAGTCAGGGGGCAGCGAACTATGGCTACACCTTC. V usage is TRBV2 and J usage is TRBJ1-2; TRBD1 matches 8 bases. The V gene end was trimmed by 9 bases and the J gene end by 2 bases; junction bases not matched to a gene: 5. In germline, CDR1 is SNHLY, CDR2 FYNNEI. CDR3 length: 13 residues.

J is TRBJ2-7 and V is TRBV4-1, with TRBD1 identical over 8 bases. CDR3 length: 16 residues. V lost 0 bases to trimming and J lost 1 base; unmatched junction nucleotides: 5. Germline V gives CDR1 MGHRA, CDR2 YSYEKL. The CDR3 region is CASSQERQGRSYEQYF. The CDR3 coding sequence is TGCGCCAGCAGCCAAGAAAGACAGGGGAGATCCTACGAGCAGTACTTC.

The chain is built from TRBV5-1 and TRBJ2-7, with TRBD1 matching over 8 bases. V lost 4 bases, J lost 4 bases, and 7 bases stayed unmatched. CDR3 length equals 14 residues. Germline V gives CDR1 SGHRS, CDR2 YFSETQ. This CDR3 is CASSPPGQDYEQYF. The CDR3 nucleotides read TGCGCCAGCAGCCCTCCGGGACAGGATTACGAGCAGTACTTC.

This clone was observed a single time. This chain links TRBV5-1 with TRBJ2-1; D is perhaps TRBD1 (5 bases). Germline CDR1 SGHRS, CDR2 YFSETQ. The CDR3 length is 16 residues. Trimming removed 1 base from V and 0 bases from J, with 11 bases in between. CDR3 sequence: CASSLLQASSYNEQFF. The CDR3 DNA reads as TGCGCCAGCAGCTTGTTACAGGCAAGCTCCTACAATGAGCAGTTCTTC.

V is TRBV6-6 and J is TRBJ2-3; D is perhaps TRBD1 (5 bases). The ends were cut back, 5 bases at V and 9 bases at J, with 15 bases in the middle. CDR1 and CDR2 (germline): MNHNY, SVGAGI (reference sequence). The CDR3 loop spans 13 amino acids. The CDR3 loop reads CASSRQTLTTQYF. The CDR3 DNA reads TGTGCCAGCAGTCGACAGACTCTTACCACGCAGTATTTT.

This CDR3 reads CASSISGAEGQPQHF. Written as DNA, the CDR3 is TGTGCCAGCAGCATATCCGGGGCCGAGGGTCAGCCCCAGCATTTT. The rearrangement joins TRBV28 to TRBJ1-5, with D tentatively TRBD1 (5 bases). V was clipped by 6 bases and J by 6 bases, with 18 bases between them. In germline, CDR1 is MDHEN, CDR2 SYDVKM. There are 15 residues in the CDR3.

This clone was recorded once. The V gene is TRBV7-3, the J gene TRBJ2-3, with D possibly being TRBD1 or TRBD2 (6 bases each). Per the germline V gene, CDR1 is SGHTA and CDR2 is FQGTGA. Trimming removed 5 bases at V and 7 bases at J, with 16 bases between. The CDR3 has 14 amino acids. CDR3 DNA sequence: TGTGCCAGCAGCGGGGGCGGGGCCGAGAATACGCAGTATTTT. Translating it yields CASSGGGAENTQYF.

The chain carries TRBV2 and TRBJ1-2; D unclear. CDR3 length equals 13 residues. V lost 1 base, J lost 4 bases, and 7 bases lay in between. Germline V lookup: CDR1 SNHLY, CDR2 FYNNEI. CDR3 in DNA: TGTGCCAGCAGTGAAGGCACGGTCTATGGCTACACCTTC. This sequence encodes CASSEGTVYGYTF.

The chain joins TRBV6-6 to TRBJ1-1; D possibly corresponds to TRBD1 (6 bases). This CDR3 has 12 residues. The germline gives CDR1 MNHNY, CDR2 SVGAGI (reference sequence). Trimming removed 6 bases from V and 11 bases from J, with 16 bases in between. CDR3 protein: CASSTEGGRAFF. For the CDR3, the DNA is TGTGCCAGCAGCACGGAGGGGGGCCGGGCTTTCTTT.

The chain links TRBV5-6 to TRBJ2-7; D uncertain. Deletions cut 0 bases from V and 3 bases from J, with 4 bases between. Germline CDR1 and CDR2: SGHDT and YYEEEE. The CDR3 length is 12 residues. The CDR3 DNA sequence: TGTGCCAGCAGCTTGGCACACTACGAGCAGTACTTC. Protein product: CASSLAHYEQYF.

The rearrangement links TRBV25-1 to TRBJ1-3; TRBD1 might be the D (6 bases). Looked up from germline, CDR1 is MGHDK and CDR2 is SYGVNS. V lost 5 bases, J lost 0 bases, and 8 bases lay in between. The CDR3 has 14 amino acids. The CDR3 region has the DNA TGTGCCAGCAGTACAGGGAACTCTGGAAACACCATATATTTT. Protein: CASSTGNSGNTIYF.

This chain connects TRBV27 to TRBJ2-3, with TRBD2 as a possible D gene (6 bases). With 7 bases removed from V and 2 bases from J, the gap between germline ends came to 13 bases. CDR3 length: 14 residues. CDR1 is MNHEY, CDR2 SMNVEV, per germline (reference sequence). The CDR3 sequence: CASTLRGFTDTQYF. The CDR3 DNA follows: TGTGCCAGCACCCTGCGGGGCTTCACAGATACGCAGTATTTT.

This clone has only one observation. The J gene is TRBJ2-6, the V gene TRBV2; D remains ambiguous. CDR1 and CDR2 (germline): SNHLY, FYNNEI. V lost 6 bases to trimming and J lost 6 bases, with 15 bases between them. The CDR3 extends over 15 amino acids. The CDR3 protein is CASSYTDAAANVLTF. In DNA, the CDR3 is TGTGCCAGCAGCTACACTGACGCGGCGGCCAACGTCCTGACTTTC.

This chain connects TRBV6-2 or TRBV6-3 to TRBJ2-1; no clear D gene. The germline V and J ends were trimmed by 6 bases and 0 bases, with 12 bases remaining between them. This CDR3 has 15 amino acids. Germline V lookup: CDR1 MNHEY, CDR2 SVGEGT. The CDR3 sequence: CASSIASSSYNEQFF. The CDR3 DNA reads as TGTGCCAGCAGCATAGCTTCTAGCTCCTACAATGAGCAGTTCTTC.